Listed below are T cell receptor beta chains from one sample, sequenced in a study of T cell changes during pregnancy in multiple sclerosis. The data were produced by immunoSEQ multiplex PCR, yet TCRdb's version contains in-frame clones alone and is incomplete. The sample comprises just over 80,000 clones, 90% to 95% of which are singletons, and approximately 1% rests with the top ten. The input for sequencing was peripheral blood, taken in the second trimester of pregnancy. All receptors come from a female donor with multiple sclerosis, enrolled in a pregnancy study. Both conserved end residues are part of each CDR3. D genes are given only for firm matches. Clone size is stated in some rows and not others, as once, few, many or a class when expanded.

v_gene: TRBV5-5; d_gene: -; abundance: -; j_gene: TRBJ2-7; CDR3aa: CASSLGQVTYEQYF; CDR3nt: TGTGCCAGCAGCTTGGGCCAGGTTACCTACGAGCAGTACTTC
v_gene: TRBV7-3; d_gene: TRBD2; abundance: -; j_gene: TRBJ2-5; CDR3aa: CASSLGLAGDETQYF; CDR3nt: TGTGCCAGCAGCTTAGGACTAGCGGGAGATGAGACCCAGTACTTC
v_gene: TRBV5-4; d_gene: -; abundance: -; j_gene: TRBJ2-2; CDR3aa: CASSLTNTGELFF; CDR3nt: TGTGCCAGCAGCTTAACTAACACCGGGGAGCTGTTTTTT
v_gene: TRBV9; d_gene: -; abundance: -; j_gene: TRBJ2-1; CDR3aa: CASSVTSSRGEQFF; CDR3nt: TGTGCCAGCAGCGTAACAAGCTCGCGGGGTGAGCAGTTCTTC
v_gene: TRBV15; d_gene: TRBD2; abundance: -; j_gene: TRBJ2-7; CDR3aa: CATSRDRTSGTYEQYF; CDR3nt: TGTGCCACCAGCAGAGATAGGACTAGCGGTACCTACGAGCAGTACTTC
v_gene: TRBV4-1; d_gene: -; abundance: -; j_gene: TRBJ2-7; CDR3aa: CASSQDPGTYEQYF; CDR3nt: TGCGCCAGCAGCCAAGACCCAGGGACCTACGAGCAGTACTTC
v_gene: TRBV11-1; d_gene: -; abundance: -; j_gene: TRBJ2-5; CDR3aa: CASSGRRAGETQYF; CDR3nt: TGTGCCAGCAGCGGCCGGAGGGCAGGCGAGACCCAGTACTTC
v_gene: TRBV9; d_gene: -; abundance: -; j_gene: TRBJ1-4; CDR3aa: CASSVNTVNEKLFF; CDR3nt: TGTGCCAGCAGCGTAAACACAGTTAATGAAAAACTGTTTTTT
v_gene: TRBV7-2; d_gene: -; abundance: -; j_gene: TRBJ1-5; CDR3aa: CASSGEGSNQPQHF; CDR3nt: TGTGCCAGCAGCGGGGAGGGTAGCAATCAGCCCCAGCATTTT
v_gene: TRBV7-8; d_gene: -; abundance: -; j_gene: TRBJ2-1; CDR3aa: CASSLAGGQEQFF; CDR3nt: TGTGCCAGCAGCTTAGCGGGGGGACAGGAGCAGTTCTTC
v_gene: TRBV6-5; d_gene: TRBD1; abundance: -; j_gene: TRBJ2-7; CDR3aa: CASSYGTGPFYEQYF; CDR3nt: TGTGCCAGCAGTTACGGGACAGGGCCATTCTACGAGCAGTACTTC
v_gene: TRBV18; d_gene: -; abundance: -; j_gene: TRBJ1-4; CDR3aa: CASSLRPYSPTNEKLFF; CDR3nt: TGTGCCAGCTCACTCAGGCCTTACAGTCCAACTAATGAAAAACTGTTTTTT
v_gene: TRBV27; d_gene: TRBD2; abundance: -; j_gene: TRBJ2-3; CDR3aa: CASSPTGLALTDTQYF; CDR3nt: TGTGCCAGCAGTCCGACGGGACTAGCATTAACAGATACGCAGTATTTT
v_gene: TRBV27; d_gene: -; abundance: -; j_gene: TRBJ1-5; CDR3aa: CASSLGRGAQPQHF; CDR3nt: TGTGCCAGCAGTTTAGGTCGGGGGGCTCAGCCCCAGCATTTT
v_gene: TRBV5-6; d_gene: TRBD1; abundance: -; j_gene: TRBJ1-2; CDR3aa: CASRTTGLANYGYTF; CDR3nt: TGTGCCAGCAGGACGACAGGGTTAGCTAACTATGGCTACACCTTC
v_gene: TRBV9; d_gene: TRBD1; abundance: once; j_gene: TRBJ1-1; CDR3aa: CASSFDRGNTEAFF; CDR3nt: TGTGCCAGCAGCTTCGACAGGGGTAACACTGAAGCTTTCTTT
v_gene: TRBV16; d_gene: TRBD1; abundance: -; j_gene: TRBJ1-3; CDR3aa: CASSLPGQEWGNTIYF; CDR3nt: TGTGCCAGCAGCCTTCCGGGACAGGAGTGGGGAAACACCATATATTTT
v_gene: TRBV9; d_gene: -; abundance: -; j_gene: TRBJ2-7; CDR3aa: CASSVGLMGLPSYEQYF; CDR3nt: TGTGCCAGCAGCGTAGGACTAATGGGACTTCCCTCCTACGAGCAGTACTTC
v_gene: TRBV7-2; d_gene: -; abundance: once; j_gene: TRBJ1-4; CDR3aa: CASSLAQGIFQEKLFF; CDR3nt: TGTGCCAGCAGCTTAGCGCAGGGGATCTTTCAGGAAAAACTGTTTTTT
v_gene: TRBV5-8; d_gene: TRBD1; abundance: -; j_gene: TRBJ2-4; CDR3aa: CASSLGTGAKNIQYF; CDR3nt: TGTGCCAGCAGCTTGGGGACAGGGGCCAAAAACATTCAGTACTTC
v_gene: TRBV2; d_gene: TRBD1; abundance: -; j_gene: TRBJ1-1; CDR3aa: CASRTTGGTEAFF; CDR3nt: TGTGCCAGCAGAACTACAGGGGGCACTGAAGCTTTCTTT
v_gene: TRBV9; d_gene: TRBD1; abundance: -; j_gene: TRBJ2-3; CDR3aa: CASSACKRQGGDTQYF; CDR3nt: TGTGCCAGCAGCGCCTGCAAGAGACAGGGCGGAGATACGCAGTATTTT